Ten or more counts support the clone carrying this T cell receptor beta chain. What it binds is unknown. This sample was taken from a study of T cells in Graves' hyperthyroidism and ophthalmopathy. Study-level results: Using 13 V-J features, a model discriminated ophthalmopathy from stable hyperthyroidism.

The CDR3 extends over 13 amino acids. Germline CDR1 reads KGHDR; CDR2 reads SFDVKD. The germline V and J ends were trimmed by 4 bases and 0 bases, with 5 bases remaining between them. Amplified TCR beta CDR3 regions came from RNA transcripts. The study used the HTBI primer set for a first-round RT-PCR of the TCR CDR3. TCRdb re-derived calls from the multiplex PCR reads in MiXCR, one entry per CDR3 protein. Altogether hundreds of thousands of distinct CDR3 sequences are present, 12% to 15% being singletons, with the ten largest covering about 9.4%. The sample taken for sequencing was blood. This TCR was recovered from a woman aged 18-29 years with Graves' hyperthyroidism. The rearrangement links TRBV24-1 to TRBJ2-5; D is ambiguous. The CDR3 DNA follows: TGTGCCACCAGTGACTCGTACCAAGAGACCCAGTACTTC. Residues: CATSDSYQETQYF.